This record concerns one T cell receptor (beta chain) sequence. Its antigen is still unknown. No clone much larger than this one lies a single base away; base qualities are absent. Healthy HIV-negative adults with no recently reported acute infections or vaccinations were included as donors. Every donor was a Caucasian adult living in Nashville, Tennessee, USA. CD4+ T cells were enriched through magnetic negative selection, after which naive cells were positively selected on CD45RA and the remaining negative fraction served as the memory subset. Blood was collected by leukapheresis, and PBMCs were isolated by Ficoll-Histopaque density gradient centrifugation and then cryopreserved in liquid nitrogen vapor phase. Analytical flow cytometry was used to check the purity and quantity of every magnetically sorted T cell population. From each sorted fraction, genomic DNA was isolated and quantified by UV absorbance on a Nanodrop 2000c.

Using the deep immunoSEQ assay, TCR CDR3 regions were amplified from genomic DNA by multiplex PCR. Extracted genomic DNA from each cell subset was spread evenly across all wells of several immunoSEQ 96-well plates, with each plate serving as a replicate. For sorted subsets, approximately 200 ng of genomic DNA, equivalent to 30,000 or so T cell genomes, went into each replicate PCR. Purified libraries were measured with a Qubit 3.0 fluorometer, size-checked on a Bioanalyzer 2100, and measured again with the KAPA Library Quantification kit. Every immunoSEQ 96-well plate was sequenced on a separate single-read 150-cycle Illumina NextSeq 550 flow cell. Processing in the source paper ran as follows. Because the immunoSEQ output held only junctional sequences and lacked quality scores, the filtering could not match the filtering applied to full-length reads. To assign V/J genes and CDR3, sequences were annotated against IMGT germline references using PyIR, a Python wrapper for IgBLAST v1.9. Any read was removed if the V/J assignment was weak (E-value above 1e-6), the CDR3 was missing, or the read contained stop codons, out-of-frame junctions, or ambiguous translated residues. V3J clonotypes were defined as sequences sharing an identical inferred V gene, J gene, and CDR3 amino acid sequence. The percentage overlap between two repertoires was calculated by dividing the number of shared unique clonotypes by the size of the smaller repertoire. Three approaches were used to assess repertoire richness: RTK rarefaction, the Chao1 estimator, and Recon v2.1 estimates of unobserved clonotypes. For all TCRbeta clonotypes obtained by the gDNA method from a handful of donors, generation probabilities were computed with OLGA. TCRdb provides this immuneACCESS table in a form limited to in-frame rearrangements. Some clones are lacking; in checked studies, under half of them reflect an unresolved V gene, and why the rest are absent is not known. From that table come the V and J calls and clone size; the DNA was used to work out D and trimming. For this sample the table gives roughly 1,000,000 clones, of which 75% to 85% were detected only once. Jointly, the top ten make up 0.52% of the sample.

The entry originates in a study of shared clonotypes between healthy human individuals (TCRdb year 2020). Some background on the complete study: The cohort included a few men and a couple of women between 18 and 49 years of age. For each donor, CD4 naive and CD4 memory were each run on three plates, CD8 naive on two plates, and CD8 memory on one plate. To estimate repertoire size and how much clonotypes are shared between individuals, the study performed deep sequencing of blood TCR repertoires from a handful of healthy adults. Different laboratories and diverse techniques were used to prepare libraries and sequence TCR repertoires, to increase sequencing depth and limit assay-specific biases. Leukapheresis yielded between about 0.85 and 9.5 billion PBMCs per donor.

General findings and caveats noted by the study authors: Pairwise subsampling led to the expectation that sequencing depth would affect the degree of clonotype sharing among donors. When a few donors were compared, the shared fraction of clonotypes was about 5% for naive CD4, roughly 3.3% for naive CD8, 2.3% for memory CD4, and about 0.36% for memory CD8. The small number of donors limited the genetic and exposure-history diversity represented. Incomplete sequencing was indicated by rarefaction of sorted-subset datasets, despite the large sequencing depth. Compared with non-shared clonotypes, the clonotypes found in all four sorted-subset donors had higher generation probabilities. Sampling was limited to blood, and TCR repertoires in tissue likely differ from TCR repertoires in blood. Estimated clonotype richness was generally larger for naive than for memory subsets.

V and J are trimmed by 0 bases and 5 bases, and the gene matches miss 11 bases of the junction. Based on the germline V gene, the CDR1 and CDR2 sequences are SGHRS and YFSETQ. The CDR3 spans 17 residues, from the cysteine through the phenylalanine. Just CDR3 DNA is preserved here, 51 bases in frame from base 1. This clonotype originated in a man younger than 30 in good health. Some clones in this sample may be carry-over from other donors' samples. The sequence links TRBV5-1 to TRBJ2-3; 8 bases in the middle match TRBD1. The sample comprised memory CD4+ T cells from PBMCs. The cell subset or site tag for this specimen amounts to: CD45RA-negative fraction. The sequenced DNA is TGCGCCAGCAGCTTGGGCGGCAGGGGGCGTGGAGGAGATACGCAGTATTTT. Its product reads: CASSLGGRGRGGDTQYF.